The present entry profiles one T cell receptor beta chain with its context. CDR1 is MNHEY, CDR2 SMNVEV, per germline (reference sequence). This CDR3 has 16 amino acids. The ends were cut back, 3 bases at V and 7 bases at J, with 19 bases in the middle. One entry per CDR3 protein, called by TCRdb with MiXCR from the RT-PCR reads. The sample has over 25,000 distinct CDR3 sequences, 30% to 40% seen once. This entry is derived from a study of patients and donors after allogeneic stem cell transplantation. The TCR sequence derives from a human donor who was either an allogeneic HSCT recipient or a stem cell or donor lymphocyte infusion donor (not recorded which). It is not recorded whose cells these are; they may come from a transplant donor. Sequenced material: blood, either unsorted or a sorted T cell fraction (not recorded which). V is TRBV27 and J is TRBJ1-5; no reliable D call. In nucleotides, the CDR3 is TGTGCCAGCAGTTTGAATCCTCCCGGACGTATACAGCCCCAGCATTTT. Amino acid sequence: CASSLNPPGRIQPQHF.